This T cell receptor beta chain was sequenced for a study of cytomegalovirus exposure and HLA in healthy donors (dated by TCRdb to 2016 to 2017). In the study overall: According to an earlier analysis of several hundred of the donors, roughly 180 million T cells yielded 117 million unique TCR beta sequences and approximately 300 Gb of sequence data. Rather than drawing on any new phenotypic data, the later analysis identified candidate immune exposures from TCR beta sequences and the way those sequences occurred across donors. HLA typing covered class I and class II loci at four-digit resolution. An earlier analysis of some 500 of the donors applied high-throughput TCR beta sequencing to assess whether each TCR beta V gene segment acted as functional or pseudogenic. To predict cytomegalovirus infection status, the study brought together high-throughput TCR immunosequencing, statistical association of individual TCRs with disease status, and machine learning. An early release covering roughly 640 HLA-typed donors comprised about 300 gigabases of sequencing data and approximately 80 million unique TCR sequences. Across about 370 genotyped donors of the cohort, an average of about 240,000 unique TCR beta nucleotide sequences per donor were sequenced, and 15% to 20% of those sequences were non-productive. The study profiled the T cell repertoires of under 850 subjects by immunosequencing and related them to cytomegalovirus serostatus. Typing coverage varied by locus: roughly 620-640 donors for A, B, C, DRB1 and DQB1; about 520 for DQA1; more than 600 for DPA1; about 450 for DPB1. All discovery cohort repertoires had been generated on a single sequencing platform. A handful of DR-DQ haplotypes were handled as single units for association and clustering because linkage in the cohort was strong. Besides the first cohort of 500 to 700 subjects, a separate validation cohort made up of 120 or so different subjects was used. Of the 300 to 500 genotyped donors, 70% to 90% were placed in the genetic ancestry cluster associated with self-reported Caucasian donors. In a later analysis, previously published TCR beta repertoires from fewer than 750 donors were re-analyzed and high-resolution HLA genotyping was added so that TCR occurrence patterns could be studied. Donor age, sex, ethnicity and CMV serostatus were collected together with the repertoire data. In a later genetic analysis, genome-wide SNP genotypes for about 65% of the roughly 700 donors were used, and that subset was treated as a discovery cohort. The study aimed to test whether signatures of past pathogen exposure could be identified by cataloging public T cell receptors. The paper's findings and limits, for the study overall: Roughly uniform sequencing depth across donors was assumed in presence/absence analyses, although this assumption may not hold. It was suggested by the authors that the approach could potentially be generalized to other disease states and immunological phenotypes. Because some donors lacked HLA typing at each locus, the association tests relied only on the typed subset. Cytomegalovirus status was reported to be diagnosed by the classifier with high specificity and sensitivity in both the original and validation cohorts. Across donors, most TCR sequences were observed very rarely, whereas some public TCRs were present in many individuals. The sequencing pipeline was judged likely to have produced a cluster of highly shared sequence variants as a technical artifact. Only TCR beta chains were sequenced in this cohort, and the absence of alpha or paired-chain data limited detectable features. In a later analysis, the rate of TCR association differed among HLA loci, with DRB1 alleles having the most associated TCRs and HLA-C alleles having the fewest. A later genetic analysis reported fewer N-insertions in productive TCRs among donors in an Asian-associated ancestry cluster than the roughly 690-donor mean. Because counts were too low, around 18 rarely observed V segments, including chromosome 9 orphons, were left out of the earlier analysis of 587 of the donors. A later analysis found that HLA-associated TCR beta chains were more clonally expanded and had lower generation probabilities than equally common non-associated chains. A total of fewer than 200 TCR beta chains were listed by the study as associated with cytomegalovirus. An earlier analysis of 450 to 750 of the donors showed that most TCR beta V segments appeared in productive rearrangements either about 87% or about 30% of the time, which broadly matched IMGT annotations. When HLA alleles, especially DR and DQ, strongly co-occurred, TCR associations were difficult to assign to individual alleles. Correlated functional status among segregating V segments might be attributable to linkage disequilibrium, but an unknown experimental factor could not be ruled out. Because the 87-base-pair reads could not distinguish some IMGT-functional V segments, including TRBV6-2 and TRBV6-3, those segments were excluded. An association between a missense DCLRE1C variant and V-gene and J-gene trimming of TCR beta chains was found in a later genetic analysis and replicated in an independent cohort. According to a later analysis, most CMV-associated TCR beta chains appeared to be HLA-restricted, and the HLA associations seemed to be driven largely by CMV exposure. In a later analysis, several top co-occurrence clusters were reported to appear linked to parvovirus B19, influenza, CMV and Epstein-Barr virus. Immune exposure information for the cohort was limited to CMV serostatus. A further reported finding was that TCR beta sequences accurately predicted the HLA-A and HLA-B alleles for most subjects in the first cohort. In a later analysis, some 18,000 TCR beta sequences were associated with specific HLA alleles at a false discovery rate of 0.05. In vitro tests confirmed that a few of the cytomegalovirus-associated TCR beta chains recognize cytomegalovirus antigens.

The cohort comprised more than 550 healthy bone marrow donors. At the time of sampling, every cohort member was nominally healthy, though immune exposures that went unrecorded were likely present. The donor tested CMV seropositive, placing the donor among the approximately 310 seropositive members of the cohort. Each donor provided a peripheral blood sample, and peripheral blood mononuclear cells were used for TCR beta sequencing. The Qiagen DNeasy Blood Extraction Kit was used to extract genomic DNA from the blood cell samples. The library was produced with the immunoSEQ multiplex PCR assay. A mixture of 60 forward primers for TCR Vbeta segments and 13 reverse primers for TCR Jbeta segments was used in the multiplex PCR. The CDR3 region of rearranged TCR beta genes was amplified from genomic DNA with a multiplex PCR assay. Amplified TCR beta libraries were sequenced as 87-base-pair reads on the Illumina HiSeq System. The source study handled its data this way. Across the roughly 700 repertoires, a later analysis counted roughly 77 million unique TCR beta chains, some 11 million of which were shared by at least two donors. To remove PCR and sequencing errors, raw reads were error-corrected and collapsed into unique sequences using a nearest-neighbor algorithm that merged closely related sequences. Alignment of CDR3 sequences to IMGT reference sequences was used to assign V, D and J gene segments. For a sequence to be retained, at least a six-nucleotide match to both a V gene segment and a J gene segment was required. A rearrangement counted as productive if the CDR3 had no stop codons and remained in frame with V and J, and every other rearrangement counted as non-productive. CDR3 was defined by IMGT convention, running from the second conserved V-encoded cysteine to the conserved J-encoded phenylalanine. In an earlier analysis of roughly 580 of the donors, sequences lacking an unambiguous match to a single V gene segment were excluded. An earlier analysis of almost 600 of the donors classified V segments as functional when productive rearrangements were above 56.7% and as segregating when the standard deviation between donors was above 5%. To diagnose cytomegalovirus status from the catalog of TCR beta chain sequences, a statistical classification framework was built. In a later analysis, TCR nucleotide sequences were compared against IMGT/GENE-DB human TR gene sequences so that V and J genes could be assigned. The TCRdist pipeline was used in a later analysis to assign CDR3 sequences and most-parsimonious VDJ recombination scenarios. In a later analysis, each TCR beta chain was defined by its CDR3 amino acid sequence together with its V-gene family, and reads without a unique V-gene family were excluded. To address suspected cross-contamination and a sequencing artifact, a later analysis removed 592 highly shared, low-generation-probability nucleotide sequences. In a later analysis, a clonal expansion index for each public chain was calculated from normalized within-repertoire ranks of inferred template counts. Generation probabilities in a later analysis came from a VDJ recombination model fitted to out-of-frame rearrangements, and those results were checked against IGoR. Hypergeometric tests were used in a later analysis to score TCR-TCR, TCR-HLA and TCR-CMV co-occurrence, with a repertoire-size bias correction applied to the TCR pairs. In a later analysis, false discovery rates were estimated by permuting HLA or CMV assignments 20 times. In a later analysis, co-occurring TCRs were grouped using DBSCAN, with TCRdist sequence similarity added in when clustering inside HLA-allele-positive subsets. Co-occurrence clustering excluded repertoires with fewer than 30,000 or more than 120,000 public chains, plus five with anomalous nucleotide sharing. TCRdb took over this immuneACCESS table, retaining in-frame rearrangements with V and J assigned. Such tables are incomplete; in checked studies, under half of the missing clones stem from an unresolved V gene, and the remainder is unexplained. The D gene and trimming were derived from the DNA, and the V and J assignments and clone size from that table. This sample comprises about 210,000 clones, roughly three quarters of them detected only once. The ten top clones hold about 0.37% of the sample.

CDR1 is given as SEHNR and CDR2 as FQNEAQ, both from the germline V gene (reference sequence). Spanning cysteine to phenylalanine, the CDR3 consists of 16 amino acids. Of all the DNA, just the CDR3 is kept, 48 bases in frame from base 1. Trimming accounts for 7 bases at V and 2 bases at J, while the number of junction bases matched to no gene is 6. Turning to this clone: Its antigen is still unknown. The sample holds no much larger clone one base away, and base qualities are not on file.

Sample: PBMCs. The chain links TRBV7-9 with TRBJ2-3, and TRBD2 aligns with 13 junction nucleotides. This TCR was sampled from a male donor in good health and CMV-seropositive. The CDR3 sequence is CASIPGLAGATDTQYF. The sequenced DNA: TGTGCCAGCATCCCCGGACTAGCGGGAGCCACAGATACGCAGTATTTT.